The 13 T cell receptor beta chains below all came from one sample that was sequenced in a study of blood T cell repertoires in COVID-19. TCRdb keeps only in-frame clones here, not all; method: immunoSEQ multiplex PCR. The sample lists roughly 180,000 clones; about 86% were seen once. The sample comprised peripheral blood. These receptor sequences come from a woman in her twenties or thirties with active or convalescent COVID-19.

This rearrangement joins TRBV10-2 to TRBJ1-1; 7 nucleotides match TRBD1. The CDR3 has 15 residues. The V gene's germline CDR1 is WSHSY and CDR2 SAAADI. V was pared by 7 bases and J by 0 bases, with 8 bases of the junction left unmatched. The CDR3 reads CASIQGVGMNTEAFF. In nucleotides, the CDR3 is TGCGCCAGCATTCAGGGGGTGGGAATGAACACTGAAGCTTTCTTT.

This clone appeared a single time. This chain uses TRBV18 with TRBJ1-1; D may be TRBD1 (5 bases). The V gene's germline CDR1 is KGHSH and CDR2 LQKENI. CDR3 size: 13 residues. V was trimmed by 6 bases and J by 1 base, leaving 9 bases between them. CDR3 amino acids: CASSADRNTEAFF. CDR3 sequence (DNA): TGTGCCAGCTCCGCCGACAGGAACACTGAAGCTTTCTTT.

The chain couples TRBV5-1 to TRBJ2-7; 7 bases are shared with TRBD1. Trimming took 0 bases from V and 1 from J; bases not matched to a gene: 4. Per germline, CDR1 SGHRS and CDR2 YFSETQ. This CDR3 spans 15 amino acids. The CDR3 DNA follows: TGCGCCAGCAGCTTGGGAACAGGGGATTCCTACGAGCAGTACTTC. Its translation is CASSLGTGDSYEQYF.

The rearrangement uses TRBV5-1 and TRBJ1-2; TRBD1 matches 8 bases. The CDR3 totals 13 residues. Germline V CDR1 and CDR2: SGHRS, YFSETQ. The ends lost 2 bases at V and 8 bases at J; junction bases unmatched: 5. The CDR3 coding sequence is TGCGCCAGCAGCTTCGGACAGGGTGGCGGCTACACCTTC. Protein: CASSFGQGGGYTF.

This rearrangement joins TRBV10-3 to TRBJ2-4; D is unresolved. V was shortened by 2 bases and J by 2 bases, with 4 bases between the two germline ends. Germline V gene sequence: CDR1 ENHRY, CDR2 SYGVKD. The CDR3 sequence is 13 residues long. CDR3 nucleotides: TGTGCCATCAGTGAGATCTCCAAAAACATTCAGTACTTC. This gives the protein CAISEISKNIQYF.

The gene calls are TRBV30 and TRBJ1-2, with 8 nucleotides matching TRBD1. The CDR3 has 15 amino acids. Unmatched junction bases numbered 12, after V lost 2 bases and J lost 7 bases. Germline CDR1 is GTSNPN and CDR2 is SVGIG (reference sequence). DNA of the CDR3: TGTGCCTGGAGTCTACCCGGGACAGGCCTTGTTGGCTACACCTTC. Translating gives CAWSLPGTGLVGYTF.

The chain carries TRBV5-6 and TRBJ1-1; maybe TRBD1 (6 bases). The V gene lost 2 bases and the J gene lost 4 bases, with 15 bases spanning the gap. The CDR3 is 15 amino acids. The germline V gene has CDR1 SGHDT and CDR2 YYEEEE. The CDR3 loop is CASSFENRAGTEAFF. For the CDR3, the DNA is TGTGCCAGCAGCTTCGAAAACAGGGCTGGCACTGAAGCTTTCTTT.

The J gene is TRBJ2-2, the V gene TRBV4-2; D remains unclear. The CDR3 runs to 16 residues. Germline CDR1 reads LGHNA; CDR2 reads YNFKEQ. V lost 0 bases, J lost 4 bases, and 12 bases lay in between. CDR3 region: CASSQDVVASTGELFF. CDR3 DNA sequence: TGTGCCAGCAGCCAAGATGTAGTGGCTAGCACCGGGGAGCTGTTTTTT.

The sample holds a few counts of this clone. The chain joins TRBV27 to TRBJ1-2; D gene unclear. Germline CDR1 MNHEY, CDR2 SMNVEV (reference sequence). The V end was cut by 7 bases, the J end by 3 bases, with 21 bases between. The CDR3 sequence is 16 residues long. The DNA of the CDR3 is TGTGCCAGCACCACTTTTGGGATCGGAGGATACTATGGCTACACCTTC. Translated, it gives CASTTFGIGGYYGYTF.

V gene TRBV28 combines with J gene TRBJ2-7; 8 bases line up with TRBD2. Losses at the gene ends were 1 base for V and 4 bases for J; bases not matched to a gene: 3. The CDR3 covers 14 residues. Per the germline V gene, CDR1 is MDHEN and CDR2 is SYDVKM. The CDR3 protein is CASSLSTGGYEQYF. For the CDR3, the DNA is TGTGCCAGCAGTTTATCAACGGGGGGGTACGAGCAGTACTTC.

V and J are TRBV30 and TRBJ2-5; 9 bases fit TRBD2. Looked up from germline, CDR1 is GTSNPN and CDR2 is SVGIG (reference sequence). The CDR3 has 14 residues. V was pared by 1 base and J by 3 bases, with 3 bases of the junction left unmatched. CDR3: CAWSDKRGEETQYF. The CDR3 DNA reads as TGTGCCTGGAGTGACAAGCGGGGGGAAGAGACCCAGTACTTC.

The chain couples TRBV2 to TRBJ1-3; TRBD1 might be the D (6 bases). Trimming pared 6 bases from V and 1 base from J, leaving 10 bases between. This CDR3 contains 14 residues. Per the germline V gene, CDR1 is SNHLY and CDR2 is FYNNEI. The CDR3 DNA reads as TGTGCCAGCAGCGGGACACTTTCTGGAAACACCATATATTTT. Residues: CASSGTLSGNTIYF.

The chain combines TRBV5-4 with TRBJ1-2; D is ambiguous. CDR1 and CDR2 (germline): SGHNT, YYREEE (reference sequence). The CDR3 consists of 13 residues. Trimming cost V 0 bases and J 4 bases, with 7 bases left between them. This chain's CDR3 is CASSLGSTYGYTF. In DNA, the CDR3 is TGTGCCAGCAGCTTGGGCAGTACCTATGGCTACACCTTC.